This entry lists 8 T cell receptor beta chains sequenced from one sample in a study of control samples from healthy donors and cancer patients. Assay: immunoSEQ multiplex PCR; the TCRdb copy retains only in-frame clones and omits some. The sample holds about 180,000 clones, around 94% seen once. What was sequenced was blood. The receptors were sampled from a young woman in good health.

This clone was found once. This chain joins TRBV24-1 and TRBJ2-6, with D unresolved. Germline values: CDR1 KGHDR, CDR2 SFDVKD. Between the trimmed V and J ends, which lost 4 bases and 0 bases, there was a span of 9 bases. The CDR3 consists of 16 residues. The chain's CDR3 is CATSDPWPSGANVLTF. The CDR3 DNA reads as TGTGCCACCAGTGACCCTTGGCCCTCTGGGGCCAACGTCCTGACTTTC.

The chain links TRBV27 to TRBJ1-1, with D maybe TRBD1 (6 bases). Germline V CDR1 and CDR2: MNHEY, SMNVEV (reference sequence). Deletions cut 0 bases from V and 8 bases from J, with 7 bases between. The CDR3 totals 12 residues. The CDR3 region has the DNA TGTGCCAGCAGTTTATCGAGGGGGGAAGCTTTCTTT. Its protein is CASSLSRGEAFF.

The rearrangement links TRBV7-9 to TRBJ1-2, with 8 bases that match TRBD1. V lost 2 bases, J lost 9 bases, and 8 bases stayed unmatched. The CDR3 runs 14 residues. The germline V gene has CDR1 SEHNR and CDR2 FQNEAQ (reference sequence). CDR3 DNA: TGTGCCAGCAGCTTAATGCAGGGGGCGCCTAGCTACACCTTC. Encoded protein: CASSLMQGAPSYTF. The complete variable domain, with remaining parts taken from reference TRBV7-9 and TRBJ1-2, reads DTGVSQNPRHKITKRGQNVTFRCDPISEHNRLYWYRQTLGQGPEFLTYFQNEAQLEKSRLLSDRFSAERPKGSFSTLEIQRTEQGDSAMYLCASSLMQGAPSYTFGSGTRLTVV.

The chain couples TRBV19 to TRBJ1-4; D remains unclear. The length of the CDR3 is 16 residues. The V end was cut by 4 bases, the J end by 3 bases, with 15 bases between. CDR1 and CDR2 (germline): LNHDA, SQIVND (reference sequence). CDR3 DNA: TGTGCCAGTAGTACCATGCCCGGACGGTCTAATGAAAAACTGTTTTTT. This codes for CASSTMPGRSNEKLFF.

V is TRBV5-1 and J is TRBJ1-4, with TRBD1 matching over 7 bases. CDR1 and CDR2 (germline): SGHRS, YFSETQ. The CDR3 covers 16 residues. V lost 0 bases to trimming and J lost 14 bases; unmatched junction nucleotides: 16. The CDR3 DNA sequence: TGCGCCAGCAGCTTGGGAGCCCCGGGACAGCAAGGTATTCTGTTTTTT. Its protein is CASSLGAPGQQGILFF.

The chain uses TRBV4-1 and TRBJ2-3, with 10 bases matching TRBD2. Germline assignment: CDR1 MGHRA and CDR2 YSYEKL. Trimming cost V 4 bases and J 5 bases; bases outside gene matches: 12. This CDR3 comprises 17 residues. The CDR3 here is CASSLKGGLAAQDTQYF. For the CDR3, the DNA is TGCGCCAGCAGCCTAAAGGGCGGACTAGCGGCGCAAGATACGCAGTATTTT.

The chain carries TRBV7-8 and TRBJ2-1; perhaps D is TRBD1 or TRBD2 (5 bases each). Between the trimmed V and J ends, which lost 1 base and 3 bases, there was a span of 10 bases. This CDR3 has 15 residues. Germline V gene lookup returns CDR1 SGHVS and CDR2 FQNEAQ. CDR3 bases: TGTGCCAGCAGCTTAGAGTCAGGGAGCTACAATGAGCAGTTCTTC. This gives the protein CASSLESGSYNEQFF. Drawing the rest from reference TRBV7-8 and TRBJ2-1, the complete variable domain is GAGVSQSPRYKVAKRGQDVALRCDPISGHVSLFWYQQALGQGPEFLTYFQNEAQLDKSGLPSDRFFAERPEGSVSTLKIQRTQQEDSAVYLCASSLESGSYNEQFFGPGTRLTVL.

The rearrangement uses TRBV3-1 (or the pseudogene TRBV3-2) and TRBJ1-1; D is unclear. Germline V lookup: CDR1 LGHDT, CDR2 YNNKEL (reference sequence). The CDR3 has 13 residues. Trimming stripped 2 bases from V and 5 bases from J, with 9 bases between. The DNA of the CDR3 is TGTGCCAGCAGCCAATCCCGTGGTACTGAAGCTTTCTTT. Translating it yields CASSQSRGTEAFF.